This TCR beta chain was sequenced for a study of blood T cell repertoires in COVID-19. The wider study: The analysed material was cDNA or gDNA that came from T cells, B-cell-depleted T cells, or PBMCs.

The germline CDR1 and CDR2 sequences are SNHLY and FYNNEI. CDR3 size: 15 residues. After removal of 10 bases from V and 6 bases from J, the junction contained 14 bases not matched to a gene. TCRdb keeps only in-frame clones here, not all; method: immunoSEQ multiplex PCR. The sample lists hundreds of thousands of clones, approximately 87% occurring once. The source is a woman aged 50 to 60 who had recovered from COVID-19. This rearrangement joins TRBV2 to TRBJ2-2; 7 positions agree with TRBD1. Specimen: PBMCs or T cells enriched from blood (not recorded which). Here the CDR3 DNA reads TGTGCCACCTACCTAAGTACAGGGGCGGCCGGGGAGCTGTTTTTT. This codes for CATYLSTGAAGELFF.